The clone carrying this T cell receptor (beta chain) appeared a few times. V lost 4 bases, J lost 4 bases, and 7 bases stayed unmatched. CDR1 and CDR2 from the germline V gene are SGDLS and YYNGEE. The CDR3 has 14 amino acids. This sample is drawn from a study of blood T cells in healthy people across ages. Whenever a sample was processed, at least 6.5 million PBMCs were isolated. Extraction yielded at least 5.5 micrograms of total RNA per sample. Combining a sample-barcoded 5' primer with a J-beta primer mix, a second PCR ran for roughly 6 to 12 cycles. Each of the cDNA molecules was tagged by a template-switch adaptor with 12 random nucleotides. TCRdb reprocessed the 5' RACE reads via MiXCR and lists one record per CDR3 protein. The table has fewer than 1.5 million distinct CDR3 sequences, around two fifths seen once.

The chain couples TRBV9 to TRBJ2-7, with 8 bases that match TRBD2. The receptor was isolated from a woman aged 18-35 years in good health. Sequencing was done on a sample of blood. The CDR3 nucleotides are TGTGCCAGCAGCTCCGCCCGGGAGGGTTACGAGCAGTACTTC. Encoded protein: CASSSAREGYEQYF.